This T cell receptor (beta chain) emerged from a study of blood T cells in healthy people across ages. Study results and caveats: Those diversity estimates obtained from one million T cells were thought to be underestimates.

Germline lookup yields CDR1 SEHNR and CDR2 FQNEAQ (reference sequence). The CDR3 loop spans 14 amino acids. The V end lost 4 bases, the J end lost 6 bases, and 14 bases lay between the germline ends. This clonotype occurred a few times. Its cognate antigen is unknown. Primed by a sample-barcoded 5' primer and a J-beta primer mix, a second PCR proceeded for about 7 to 12 cycles. At least 3 million CDR3-containing paired-end reads were obtained per sample. Using its own MiXCR run on the 5' RACE reads, TCRdb lists one record per CDR3 protein. There are 2 million or so distinct CDR3 sequences in the sample; 49% occur only once, and approximately 2.1% lies in the top ten.

The material sequenced was blood. This sequence was found in a woman aged 40 to 55 in good health. The rearrangement uses TRBV7-9 and TRBJ2-3, with no clear D. The DNA of the CDR3 is TGTGCCAGCAGCTGGACCGCCTCCCAGGATACGCAGTATTTT. It is translated as CASSWTASQDTQYF.